This T cell receptor beta chain was profiled in a study of T cell repertoires in cytomegalovirus infection. TCRdb itself ran the reads through MiXCR, one entry per CDR3 protein. The sample lists 700,000 to 900,000 distinct CDR3 sequences; about 27% were seen once. This clonotype turned up a few times. Its specificity is unknown. Germline CDR1 and CDR2: MNHNS and SASEGT. The CDR3 totals 14 residues. V lost 4 bases and J 1 base, leaving 7 bases between the germline ends. V is TRBV6-1 and J is TRBJ2-2; D gene unclear. The TCR comes from a human donor in good health (CMV status not recorded). Some clones in this sample may be carry-over from other donors' samples. The sequences come from cultured CD8+ T cells from PBMCs, collected from culture after CMV antigen stimulation. The DNA of the CDR3 is TGTGCCAGCAGTGGGCAGTTGAACACCGGGGAGCTGTTTTTT. This encodes CASSGQLNTGELFF.